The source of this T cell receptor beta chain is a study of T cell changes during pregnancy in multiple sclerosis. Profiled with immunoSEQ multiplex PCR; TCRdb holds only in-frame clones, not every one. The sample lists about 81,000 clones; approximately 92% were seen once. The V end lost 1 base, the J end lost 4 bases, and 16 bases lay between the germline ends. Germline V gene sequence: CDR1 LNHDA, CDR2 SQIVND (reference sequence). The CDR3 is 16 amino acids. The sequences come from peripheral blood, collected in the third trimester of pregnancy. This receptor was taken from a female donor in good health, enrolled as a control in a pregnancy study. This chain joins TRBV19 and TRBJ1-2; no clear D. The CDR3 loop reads CASSIVSGSPIYGYTF. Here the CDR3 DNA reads TGTGCCAGTAGTATAGTGAGCGGCAGCCCCATCTATGGCTACACCTTC.